This T cell receptor (beta chain) was retrieved from a study of OX40 agonist ivuxolimab in advanced cancers. Turning to the study itself: Hepatocellular carcinoma, melanoma, renal cell or head and neck cancer was diagnosed in the dose-escalation patients. Of the participants, over 30% had some prior anti-PD-1, anti-PD-L1 or anti-CTLA-4 therapy, which was allowed. Study-wide results and caveats: Expanded clones were, on average, more numerous among CD8+ T cells than CD4+.

Concerning this clone itself: Its antigen is not known.

Trimming removed 5 bases from V and 2 bases from J; junction bases left unmatched: 7. The CDR3 runs to 15 residues. Germline V gives CDR1 SEHNR, CDR2 FQNEAQ (reference sequence). Autoimmune disease history or systemic immunosuppression led to patient exclusion. The method was immunoSEQ multiplex PCR; TCRdb's version includes in-frame clones alone and lacks a portion of them. The repertoire includes 39,000 or so clones, approximately 86% of them detected once, and 9.5% to 13% sits in the top ten. The source of this sequence is an adult with an advanced solid tumor such as melanoma, head and neck, liver or kidney cancer. The specimen was CD4+ or CD8+ T cells sorted from blood, collected in a trial of the OX40 agonist ivuxolimab. The genes are TRBV7-9 and TRBJ2-3, with TRBD1 identical over 7 bases. In nucleotides, the CDR3 is TGTGCCAGCAGCCCTACGGACAGGTTCACAGATACGCAGTATTTT. Translated, it gives CASSPTDRFTDTQYF.